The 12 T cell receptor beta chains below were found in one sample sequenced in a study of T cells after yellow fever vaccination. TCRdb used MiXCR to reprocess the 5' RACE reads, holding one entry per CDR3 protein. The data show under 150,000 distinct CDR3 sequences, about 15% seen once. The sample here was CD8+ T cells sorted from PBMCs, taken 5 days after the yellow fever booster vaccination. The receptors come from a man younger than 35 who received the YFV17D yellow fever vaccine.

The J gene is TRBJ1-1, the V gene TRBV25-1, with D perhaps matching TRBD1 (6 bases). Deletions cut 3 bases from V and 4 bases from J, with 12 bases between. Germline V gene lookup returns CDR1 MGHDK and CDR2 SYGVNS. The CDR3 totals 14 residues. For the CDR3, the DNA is TGTGCCAGCAGTGACCTGGGGGGGGCCACTGAAGCTTTCTTT. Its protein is CASSDLGGATEAFF.

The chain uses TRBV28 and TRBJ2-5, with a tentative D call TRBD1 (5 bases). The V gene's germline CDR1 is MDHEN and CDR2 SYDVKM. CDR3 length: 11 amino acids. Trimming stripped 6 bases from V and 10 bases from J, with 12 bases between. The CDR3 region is CASSWGFFQYF. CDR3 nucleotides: TGTGCCAGCAGCTGGGGCTTTTTCCAGTACTTC.

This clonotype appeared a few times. CDR3 region: CASRMPGLAGSQETQYF. DNA of the CDR3: TGTGCCAGCAGAATGCCGGGACTAGCGGGGTCGCAAGAGACCCAGTACTTC. V is TRBV6-2 or TRBV6-3 and J is TRBJ2-5, with 13 bases aligning to TRBD2. The CDR3 length is 17 residues. The germline V gene encodes CDR1 MNHEY and CDR2 SVGEGT. With V trimmed by 6 bases and J by 2 bases, 9 bases remained unmatched.

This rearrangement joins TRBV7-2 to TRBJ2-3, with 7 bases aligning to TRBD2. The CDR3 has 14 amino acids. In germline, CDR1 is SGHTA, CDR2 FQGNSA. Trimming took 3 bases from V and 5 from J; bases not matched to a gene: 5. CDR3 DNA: TGTGCCAGCAGCTTCGGACTAGGTGGAGATACGCAGTATTTT. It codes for CASSFGLGGDTQYF.

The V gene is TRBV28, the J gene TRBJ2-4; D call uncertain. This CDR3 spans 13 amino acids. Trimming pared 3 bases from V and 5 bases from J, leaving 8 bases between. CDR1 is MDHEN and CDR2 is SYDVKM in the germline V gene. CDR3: CASSLFQENIQYF. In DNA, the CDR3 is TGTGCCAGCAGTTTGTTTCAGGAAAACATTCAGTACTTC.

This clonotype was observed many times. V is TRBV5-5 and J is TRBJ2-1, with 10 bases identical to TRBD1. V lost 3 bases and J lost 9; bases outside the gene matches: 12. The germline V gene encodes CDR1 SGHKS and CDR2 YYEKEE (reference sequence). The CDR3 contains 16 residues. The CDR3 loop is CASSSVGDRGMGEQFF. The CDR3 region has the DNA TGTGCCAGCAGCTCGGTTGGGGACAGGGGAATGGGTGAGCAGTTCTTC.

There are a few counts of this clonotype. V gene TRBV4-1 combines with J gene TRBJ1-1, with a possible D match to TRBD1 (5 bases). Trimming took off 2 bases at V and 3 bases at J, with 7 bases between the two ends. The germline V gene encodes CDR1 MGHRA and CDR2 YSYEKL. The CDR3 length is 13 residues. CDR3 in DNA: TGCGCCAGCAGCCAAACGGGGGACACTGAAGCTTTCTTT. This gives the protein CASSQTGDTEAFF.

The CDR3 DNA reads as TGTGCCAGCCCCGATGGGACGGGTGCTGACTCTGGGGCCAACGTCCTGACTTTC. Translated: CASPDGTGADSGANVLTF. The chain uses TRBV12-3 or TRBV12-4 and TRBJ2-6; the D gene could be TRBD1 or TRBD2 (5 bases each). The CDR3 sequence is 18 residues long. V was clipped by 8 bases and J by 0 bases, with 20 bases between them.

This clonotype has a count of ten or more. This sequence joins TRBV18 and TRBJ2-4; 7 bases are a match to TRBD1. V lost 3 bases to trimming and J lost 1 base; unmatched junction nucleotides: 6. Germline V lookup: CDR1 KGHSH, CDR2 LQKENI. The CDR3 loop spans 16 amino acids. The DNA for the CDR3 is TGTGCCAGCTCACCGAAGACAGGGCGGGCCAAAAACATTCAGTACTTC. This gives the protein CASSPKTGRAKNIQYF.

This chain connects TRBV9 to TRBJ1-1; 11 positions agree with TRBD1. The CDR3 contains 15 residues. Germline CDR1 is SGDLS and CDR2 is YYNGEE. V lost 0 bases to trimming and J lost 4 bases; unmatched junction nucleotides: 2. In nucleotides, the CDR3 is TGTGCCAGCAGCGTAGCTGGGACAGGGGGCACTGAAGCTTTCTTT. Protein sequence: CASSVAGTGGTEAFF.

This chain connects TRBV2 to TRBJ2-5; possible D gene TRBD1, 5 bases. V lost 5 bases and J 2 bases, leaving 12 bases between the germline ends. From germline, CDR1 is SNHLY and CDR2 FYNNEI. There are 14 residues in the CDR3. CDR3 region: CASSTTERQETQYF. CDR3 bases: TGTGCCAGCAGTACGACAGAAAGGCAAGAGACCCAGTACTTC.

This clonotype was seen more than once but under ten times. CDR3 coding DNA: TGTGCCAGCAGCTTCGAGGGGACGTCCTACAATGAGCAGTTCTTC. It codes for CASSFEGTSYNEQFF. The genes are TRBV5-6 and TRBJ2-1; D is perhaps TRBD1 or TRBD2 (5 bases each). Trimming shortened V by 2 bases and J by 1 base, and 10 bases separated the two germline ends. CDR3 length equals 15 residues. CDR1 is SGHDT and CDR2 is YYEEEE in the germline V gene.